The 8 T cell receptor beta chains listed next were all sequenced from one sample in a study of T cells in Graves' hyperthyroidism and ophthalmopathy. RNA transcripts were the template for amplifying TCR beta CDR3 regions. The TCR CDR3 first-round RT-PCR relied on the HTBI primer set. From the multiplex PCR reads, TCRdb called clonotypes with MiXCR, one entry per CDR3 protein. This repertoire shows hundreds of thousands of distinct CDR3 sequences, about 14% found once; its top ten account for roughly 6.2%. Sequenced input: blood. The receptors were gathered from a woman aged 25 to 39 with Graves' hyperthyroidism that later progressed to Graves' ophthalmopathy.

In its sample, this clonotype was seen many times. The V gene is TRBV20-1, the J gene TRBJ1-2; 8 bases agree with TRBD1. Germline CDR1 DFQATT, CDR2 SNEGSKA (reference sequence). V gave up 6 bases and J gave up 5 bases; unmatched junction bases: 14. This CDR3 has 15 amino acids. CDR3 loop: CSARSRTGSLYGYTF. The CDR3 region has the DNA TGCAGTGCCCGATCCCGGACAGGGAGCCTTTATGGCTACACCTTC.

The J gene is TRBJ2-7, the V gene TRBV9; 13 nucleotides align to TRBD2. Germline V lookup: CDR1 SGDLS, CDR2 YYNGEE. The CDR3 extends over 14 amino acids. The J segment lost 6 bases and the V segment lost 4 bases, leaving 4 bases of the junction unmatched. CDR3 sequence (DNA): TGTGCCAGCAGCATCGGGACTAGCGGGACCGAGCAGTACTTC. Encoded protein: CASSIGTSGTEQYF.

This clonotype was observed at least ten times. V is TRBV7-2 and J is TRBJ2-7; D remains ambiguous. The CDR3 consists of 15 residues. Trimming stripped 1 base from V and 1 base from J, with 11 bases between. The germline CDR1 and CDR2 sequences are SGHTA and FQGNSA. The CDR3 sequence: CASSLGFGISYEQYF. CDR3 sequence (DNA): TGTGCCAGCAGCTTAGGTTTCGGCATATCCTACGAGCAGTACTTC.

V gene TRBV20-1 combines with J gene TRBJ2-1; D call uncertain. CDR1 is DFQATT, CDR2 SNEGSKA, per germline (reference sequence). This CDR3 is 14 amino acids long. Between the trimmed V and J ends, which lost 0 bases and 0 bases, there was a span of 6 bases. CDR3 amino acids: CSARDLSSYNEQFF. CDR3 in DNA: TGCAGTGCTAGAGACCTCTCCTCCTACAATGAGCAGTTCTTC.

In this sample, this clonotype turned up many times. The V and J genes are TRBV14 and TRBJ2-3; D gene ambiguous. The V and J ends lost 0 bases and 2 bases respectively, with 12 bases between them. The CDR3 runs to 16 residues. Per the germline V gene, CDR1 is SGHDN and CDR2 is FVKESK. The CDR3 loop reads CASSQDLKGPTDTQYF. CDR3 bases: TGTGCCAGCAGCCAAGATCTTAAGGGTCCCACAGATACGCAGTATTTT.

A few counts support this clonotype. CDR3 in DNA: TGTGCCAGCAGCGTAGTTTTGAGCGGGAGGACGGTGGGACGGGCCGGCACAGATACGCAGTATTTT. It specifies CASSVVLSGRTVGRAGTDTQYF. This chain links TRBV9 with TRBJ2-3; the match to TRBD2 covers 9 bases. The CDR3 spans 22 residues. The ends lost 0 bases at V and 1 base at J; junction bases unmatched: 21. The germline CDR1 and CDR2 sequences are SGDLS and YYNGEE.

This clonotype has ten or more counts. The chain links TRBV7-9 to TRBJ2-7; the match to TRBD2 covers 7 bases. The CDR3 length is 12 residues. The trim removed 8 bases at V and 4 bases at J, leaving 5 bases unmatched. CDR1 is SEHNR, CDR2 FQNEAQ, per germline (reference sequence). The DNA of the CDR3 is TGTGCCAGCGGCGGGAGTATATACGAGCAGTACTTC. Protein: CASGGSIYEQYF. The variable domain in full, completed from reference TRBV7-9 and TRBJ2-7, reads DTGVSQNPRHKITKRGQNVTFRCDPISEHNRLYWYRQTLGQGPEFLTYFQNEAQLEKSRLLSDRFSAERPKGSFSTLEIQRTEQGDSAMYLCASGGSIYEQYFGPGTRLTVT.

As for this clonotype: A much larger clonotype is one base distant, so this may be a read error. CDR3 loop: CASSLRNSNQPQHF. CDR3 DNA: TGTGCCAGCAGCCTTCGAAATAGCAATCAGCCCCAGCATTTT. The J gene is TRBJ1-5, the V gene TRBV3-1; D is unclear. Germline assignment: CDR1 LGHDT and CDR2 YNNKEL (reference sequence). The CDR3 has 14 amino acids. V lost 4 bases and J lost 0, with 7 bases in between.